A single TCR beta chain is shown here with its context. These data belong to a study of PD-1 blockade in classical Hodgkin lymphoma. Only in-frame clones appear in the TCRdb table, and some are missing; sequencing was by immunoSEQ multiplex PCR. The repertoire has just under 30,000 clones, 85% to 90% of them found once; the top ten carry roughly 2.3%. V dropped 6 bases and J dropped 0; count of bases not matched to a gene: 8. This CDR3 region has 16 residues. CDR1 is MNHNY, CDR2 SVGAGI, per germline (reference sequence). In every patient, relapse followed autologous stem cell transplantation, while exposure to brentuximab vedotin differed. Magnetic negative selection of thawed PBMCs was the method by which CD4+ T cells were purified.

Specimen: CD4+ T cells from blood, collected at baseline. The chain recombines TRBV6-6 with TRBJ1-5; 7 bases are a match to TRBD1. This sequence originates from a human donor with classical Hodgkin lymphoma. The CDR3 coding sequence is TGTGCCAGCAGGGGCCGACAGGGACCTAGCAATCAGCCCCAGCATTTT. Its protein is CASRGRQGPSNQPQHF.